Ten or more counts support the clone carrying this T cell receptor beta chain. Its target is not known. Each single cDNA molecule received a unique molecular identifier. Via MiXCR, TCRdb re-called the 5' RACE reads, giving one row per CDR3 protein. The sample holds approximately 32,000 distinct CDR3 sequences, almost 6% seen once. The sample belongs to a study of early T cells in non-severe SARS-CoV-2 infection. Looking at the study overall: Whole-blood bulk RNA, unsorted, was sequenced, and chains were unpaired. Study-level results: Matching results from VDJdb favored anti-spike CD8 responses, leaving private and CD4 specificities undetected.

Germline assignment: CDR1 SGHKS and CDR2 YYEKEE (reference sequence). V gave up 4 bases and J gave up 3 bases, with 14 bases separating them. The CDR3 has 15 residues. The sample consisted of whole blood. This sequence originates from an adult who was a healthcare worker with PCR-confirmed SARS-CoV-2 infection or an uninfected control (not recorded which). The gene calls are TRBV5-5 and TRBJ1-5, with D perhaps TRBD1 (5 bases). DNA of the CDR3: TGTGCCAGCAGCCCCTGGCAGGGAGACAATCAGCCCCAGCATTTT. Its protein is CASSPWQGDNQPQHF.